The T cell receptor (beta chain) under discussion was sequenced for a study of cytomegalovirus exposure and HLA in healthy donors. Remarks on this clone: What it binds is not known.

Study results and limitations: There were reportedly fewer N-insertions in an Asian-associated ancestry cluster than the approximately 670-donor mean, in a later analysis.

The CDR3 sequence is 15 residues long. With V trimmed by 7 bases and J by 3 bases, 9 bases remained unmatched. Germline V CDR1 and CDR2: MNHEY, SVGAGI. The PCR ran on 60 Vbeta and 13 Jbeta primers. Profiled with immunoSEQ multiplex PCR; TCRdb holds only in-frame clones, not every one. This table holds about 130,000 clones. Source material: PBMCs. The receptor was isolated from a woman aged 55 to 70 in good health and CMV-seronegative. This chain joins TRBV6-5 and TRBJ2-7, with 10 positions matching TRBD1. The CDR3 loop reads CASTSPGQGFYEQYF. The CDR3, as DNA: TGTGCCAGCACCTCACCGGGACAGGGGTTCTACGAGCAGTACTTC.